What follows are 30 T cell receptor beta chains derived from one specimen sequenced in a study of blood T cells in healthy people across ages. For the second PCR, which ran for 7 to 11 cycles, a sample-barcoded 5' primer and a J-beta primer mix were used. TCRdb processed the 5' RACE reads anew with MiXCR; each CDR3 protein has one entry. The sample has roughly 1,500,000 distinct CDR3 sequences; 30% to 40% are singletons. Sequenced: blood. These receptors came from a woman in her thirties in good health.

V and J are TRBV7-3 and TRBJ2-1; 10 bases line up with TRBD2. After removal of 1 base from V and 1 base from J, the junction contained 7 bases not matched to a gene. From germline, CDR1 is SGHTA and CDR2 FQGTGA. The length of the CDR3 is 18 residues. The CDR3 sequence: CASSLRSLAGVSYNEQFF. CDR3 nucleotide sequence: TGTGCCAGCAGCTTAAGGTCCCTAGCGGGAGTGTCCTACAATGAGCAGTTCTTC.

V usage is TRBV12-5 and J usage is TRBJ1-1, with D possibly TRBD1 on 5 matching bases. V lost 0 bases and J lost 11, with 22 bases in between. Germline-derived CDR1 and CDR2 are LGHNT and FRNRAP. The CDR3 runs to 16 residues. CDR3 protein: CASGLVRAGTSRGAFF. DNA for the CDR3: TGTGCTAGTGGTTTGGTAAGGGCGGGGACCAGCCGAGGGGCTTTCTTT.

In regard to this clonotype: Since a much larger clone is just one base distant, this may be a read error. CDR3 sequence reads: CASSYRGWDPVDNEQFF. The DNA for the CDR3 is TGTGCCAGCAGTTATCGGGGATGGGATCCGGTGGACAATGAGCAGTTCTTC. V usage is TRBV12-3 or TRBV12-4 and J usage is TRBJ2-1, with a tentative D call TRBD2 (5 bases). The CDR3 totals 17 residues. V shed 4 bases and J shed 5 bases, with 21 bases lying between them.

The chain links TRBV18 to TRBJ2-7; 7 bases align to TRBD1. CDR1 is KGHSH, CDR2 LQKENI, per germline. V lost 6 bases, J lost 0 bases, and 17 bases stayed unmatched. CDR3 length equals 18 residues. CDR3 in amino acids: CASSLKLGTETISYEQYF. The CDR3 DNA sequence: TGTGCCAGCTCCCTTAAGTTAGGGACAGAAACCATCTCCTACGAGCAGTACTTC. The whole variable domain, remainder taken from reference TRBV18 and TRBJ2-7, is NAGVMQNPRHLVRRRGQEARLRCSPMKGHSHVYWYRQLPEEGLKFMVYLQKENIIDESGMPKERFSAEFPKEGPSILRIQQVVRGDSAAYFCASSLKLGTETISYEQYFGPGTRLTVT.

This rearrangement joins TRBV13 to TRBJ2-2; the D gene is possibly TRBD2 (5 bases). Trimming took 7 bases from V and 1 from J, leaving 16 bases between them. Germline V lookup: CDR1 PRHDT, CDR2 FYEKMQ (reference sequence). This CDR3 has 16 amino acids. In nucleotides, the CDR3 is TGTGCCAGCATGGCAGGAGGCCTCTTGAACACCGGGGAGCTGTTTTTT. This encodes CASMAGGLLNTGELFF. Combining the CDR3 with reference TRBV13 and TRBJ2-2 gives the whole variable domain AAGVIQSPRHLIKEKRETATLKCYPIPRHDTVYWYQQGPGQDPQFLISFYEKMQSDKGSIPDRFSAQQFSDYHSELNMSSLELGDSALYFCASMAGGLLNTGELFFGEGSRLTVL.

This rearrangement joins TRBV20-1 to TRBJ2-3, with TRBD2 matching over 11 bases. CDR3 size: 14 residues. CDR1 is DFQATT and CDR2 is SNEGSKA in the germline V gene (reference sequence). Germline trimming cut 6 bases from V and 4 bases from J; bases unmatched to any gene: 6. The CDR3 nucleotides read TGCAGTGCCAATAGCGGGGGGGCCGCAGATACGCAGTATTTT. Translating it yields CSANSGGAADTQYF.

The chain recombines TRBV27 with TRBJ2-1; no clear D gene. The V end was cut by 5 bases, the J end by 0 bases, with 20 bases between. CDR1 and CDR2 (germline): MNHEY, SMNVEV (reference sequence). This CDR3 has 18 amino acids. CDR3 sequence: CASSTTLQPVSSYNEQFF. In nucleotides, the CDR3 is TGTGCCAGCAGTACTACACTACAACCCGTGAGCTCCTACAATGAGCAGTTCTTC.

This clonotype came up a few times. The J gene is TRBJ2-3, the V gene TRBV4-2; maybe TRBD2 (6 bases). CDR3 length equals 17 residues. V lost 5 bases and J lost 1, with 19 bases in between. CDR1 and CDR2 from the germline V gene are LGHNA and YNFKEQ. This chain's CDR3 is CASSSESRASGTDTQYF. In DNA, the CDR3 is TGTGCCAGCAGCTCCGAGAGTAGGGCTAGCGGCACAGATACGCAGTATTTT.

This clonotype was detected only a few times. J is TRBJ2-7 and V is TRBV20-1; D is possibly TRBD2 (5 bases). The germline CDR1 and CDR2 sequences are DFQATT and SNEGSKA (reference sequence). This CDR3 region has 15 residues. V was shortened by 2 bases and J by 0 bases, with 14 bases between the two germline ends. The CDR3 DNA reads TGCAGTGCTAGAAGAAGCGGCCGCAACTCCTACGAGCAGTACTTC. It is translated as CSARRSGRNSYEQYF.

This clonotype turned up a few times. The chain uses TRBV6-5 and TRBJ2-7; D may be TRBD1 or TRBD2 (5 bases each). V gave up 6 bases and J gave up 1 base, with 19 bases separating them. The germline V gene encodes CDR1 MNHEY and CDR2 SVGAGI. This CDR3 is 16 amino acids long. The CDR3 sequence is CASSPPPGRGSYEQYF. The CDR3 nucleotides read TGTGCCAGCAGCCCCCCTCCGGGACGGGGTTCCTACGAGCAGTACTTC.

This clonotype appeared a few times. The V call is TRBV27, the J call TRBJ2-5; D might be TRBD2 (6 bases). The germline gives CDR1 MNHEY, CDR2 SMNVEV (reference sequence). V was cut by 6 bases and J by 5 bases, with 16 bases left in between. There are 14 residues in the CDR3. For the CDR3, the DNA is TGTGCCAGCAGGGGAGGAGGGGCTGGCGAGACCCAGTACTTC. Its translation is CASRGGGAGETQYF.

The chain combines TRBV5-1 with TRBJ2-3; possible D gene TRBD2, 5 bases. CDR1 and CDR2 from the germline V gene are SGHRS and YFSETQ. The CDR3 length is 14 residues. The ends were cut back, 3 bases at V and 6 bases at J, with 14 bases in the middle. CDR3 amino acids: CASSWSLAHDTQYF. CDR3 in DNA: TGCGCCAGCAGCTGGAGTCTAGCTCACGATACGCAGTATTTT. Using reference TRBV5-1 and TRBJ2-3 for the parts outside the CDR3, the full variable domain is KAGVTQTPRYLIKTRGQQVTLSCSPISGHRSVSWYQQTPGQGLQFLFEYFSETQRNKGNFPGRFSGRQFSNSRSEMNVSTLELGDSALYLCASSWSLAHDTQYFGPGTRLTVL.

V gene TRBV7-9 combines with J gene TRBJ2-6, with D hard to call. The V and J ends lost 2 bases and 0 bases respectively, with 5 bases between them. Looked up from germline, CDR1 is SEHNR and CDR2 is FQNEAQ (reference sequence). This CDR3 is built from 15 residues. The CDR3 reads CASSLFRSGANVLTF. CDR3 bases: TGTGCCAGCAGCTTATTCCGCTCTGGGGCCAACGTCCTGACTTTC.

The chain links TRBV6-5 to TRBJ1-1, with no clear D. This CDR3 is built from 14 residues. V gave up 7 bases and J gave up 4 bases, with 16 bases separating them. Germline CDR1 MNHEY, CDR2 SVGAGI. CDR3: CASNPNTVGTEAFF. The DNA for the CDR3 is TGTGCCAGCAATCCAAATACGGTGGGCACTGAAGCTTTCTTT.

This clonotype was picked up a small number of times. CDR3 residues: CASSRQGEGAEAFF. In nucleotides, the CDR3 is TGTGCCAGCTCACGACAGGGAGAGGGGGCTGAAGCTTTCTTT. The V gene is TRBV18, the J gene TRBJ1-1, with TRBD1 identical over 7 bases. The CDR3 spans 14 residues. Germline loops: CDR1 KGHSH, CDR2 LQKENI. The V and J ends lost 4 bases and 6 bases, in that order; junction bases with no gene match: 8.

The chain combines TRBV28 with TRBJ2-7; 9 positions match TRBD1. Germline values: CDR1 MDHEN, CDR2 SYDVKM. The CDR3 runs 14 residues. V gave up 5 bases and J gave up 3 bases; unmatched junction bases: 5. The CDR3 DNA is TGTGCCAGCAGTGACGGGACAGGGTTCTACGAGCAGTACTTC. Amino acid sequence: CASSDGTGFYEQYF.

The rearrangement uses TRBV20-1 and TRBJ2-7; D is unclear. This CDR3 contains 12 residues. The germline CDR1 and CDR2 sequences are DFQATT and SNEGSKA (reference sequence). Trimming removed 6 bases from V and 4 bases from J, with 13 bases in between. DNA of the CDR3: TGCAGTGCCTTATGGACGCGATACGAGCAGTACTTC. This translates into CSALWTRYEQYF.

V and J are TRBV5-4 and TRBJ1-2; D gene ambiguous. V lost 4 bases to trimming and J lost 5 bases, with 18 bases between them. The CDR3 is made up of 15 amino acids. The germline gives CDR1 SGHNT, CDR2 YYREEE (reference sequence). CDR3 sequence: CASSRPKGLDYGYTF. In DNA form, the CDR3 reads TGTGCCAGCAGCAGACCTAAAGGACTAGATTATGGCTACACCTTC.

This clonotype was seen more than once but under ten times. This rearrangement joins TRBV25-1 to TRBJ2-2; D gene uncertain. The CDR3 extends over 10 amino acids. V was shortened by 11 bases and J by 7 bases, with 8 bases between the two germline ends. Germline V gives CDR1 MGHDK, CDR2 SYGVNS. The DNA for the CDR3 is TGTGCCCCAGACGGCGGGGAGCTGTTTTTT. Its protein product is CAPDGGELFF.

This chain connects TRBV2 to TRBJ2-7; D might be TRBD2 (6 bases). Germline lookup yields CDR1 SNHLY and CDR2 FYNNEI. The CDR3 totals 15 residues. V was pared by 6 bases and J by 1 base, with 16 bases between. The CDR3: CASSWGRTGSYEQYF. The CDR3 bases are TGTGCCAGCAGCTGGGGGAGGACCGGGTCCTACGAGCAGTACTTC.

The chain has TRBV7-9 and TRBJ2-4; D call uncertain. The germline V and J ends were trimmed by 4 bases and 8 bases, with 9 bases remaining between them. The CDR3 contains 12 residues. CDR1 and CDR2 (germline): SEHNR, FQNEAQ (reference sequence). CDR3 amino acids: CASSSGDDIQYF. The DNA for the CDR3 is TGTGCCAGCAGCTCCGGAGATGACATTCAGTACTTC. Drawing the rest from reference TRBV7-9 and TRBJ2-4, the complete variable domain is DTGVSQNPRHKITKRGQNVTFRCDPISEHNRLYWYRQTLGQGPEFLTYFQNEAQLEKSRLLSDRFSAERPKGSFSTLEIQRTEQGDSAMYLCASSSGDDIQYFGAGTRLSVL.

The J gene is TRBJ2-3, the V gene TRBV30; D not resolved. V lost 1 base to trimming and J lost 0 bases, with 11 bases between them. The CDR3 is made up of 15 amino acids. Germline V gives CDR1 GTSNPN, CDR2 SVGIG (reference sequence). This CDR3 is CAWSGPTRSTDTQYF. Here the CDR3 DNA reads TGTGCCTGGAGTGGGCCGACGAGAAGCACAGATACGCAGTATTTT.

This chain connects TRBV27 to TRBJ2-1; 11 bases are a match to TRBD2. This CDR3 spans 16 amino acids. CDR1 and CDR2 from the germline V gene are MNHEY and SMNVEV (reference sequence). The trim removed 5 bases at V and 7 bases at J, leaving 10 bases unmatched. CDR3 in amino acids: CASSEYSGGAGNEQFF. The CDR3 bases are TGTGCCAGCAGTGAATATAGCGGGGGGGCGGGAAATGAGCAGTTCTTC.

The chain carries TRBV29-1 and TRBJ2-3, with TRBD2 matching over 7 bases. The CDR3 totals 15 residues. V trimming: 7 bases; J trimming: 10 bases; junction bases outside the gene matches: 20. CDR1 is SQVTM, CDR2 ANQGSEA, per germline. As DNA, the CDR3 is TGCAGCGCTGAGGGAGGGGCGGATCGGAGGTGGGCGCAGTATTTT. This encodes CSAEGGADRRWAQYF.

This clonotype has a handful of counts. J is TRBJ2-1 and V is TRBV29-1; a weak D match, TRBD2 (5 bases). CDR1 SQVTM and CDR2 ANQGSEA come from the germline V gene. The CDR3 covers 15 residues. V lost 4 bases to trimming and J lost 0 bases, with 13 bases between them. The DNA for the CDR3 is TGCAGCGTTGTTCGTGAGCGGAGCTCCTACAATGAGCAGTTCTTC. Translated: CSVVRERSSYNEQFF.

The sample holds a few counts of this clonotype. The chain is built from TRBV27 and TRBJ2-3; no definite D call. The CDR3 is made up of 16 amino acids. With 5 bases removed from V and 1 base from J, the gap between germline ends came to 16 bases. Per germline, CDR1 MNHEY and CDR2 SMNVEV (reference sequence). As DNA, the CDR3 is TGTGCCAGCAGTCGTAATTCGGACCTACGCACAGATACGCAGTATTTT. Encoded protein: CASSRNSDLRTDTQYF.

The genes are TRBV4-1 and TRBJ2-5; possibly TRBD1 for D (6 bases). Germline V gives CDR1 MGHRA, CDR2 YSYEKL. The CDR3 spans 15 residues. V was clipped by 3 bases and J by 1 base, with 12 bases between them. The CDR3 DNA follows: TGCGCCAGCAGCCAGACCGGGACACTCCAAGAGACCCAGTACTTC. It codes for CASSQTGTLQETQYF.

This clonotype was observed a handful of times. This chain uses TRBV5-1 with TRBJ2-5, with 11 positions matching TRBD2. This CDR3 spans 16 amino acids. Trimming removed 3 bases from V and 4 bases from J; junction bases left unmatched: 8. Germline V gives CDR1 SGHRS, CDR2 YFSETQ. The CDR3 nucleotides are TGCGCCAGCAGCTCGAATAGCGGGGGGGTTGGAGAGACCCAGTACTTC. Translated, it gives CASSSNSGGVGETQYF.

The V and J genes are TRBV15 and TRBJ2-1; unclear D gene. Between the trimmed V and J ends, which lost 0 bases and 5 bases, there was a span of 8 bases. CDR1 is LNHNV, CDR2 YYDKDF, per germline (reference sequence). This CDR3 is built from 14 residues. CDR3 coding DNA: TGTGCCACCAGCAGAGAGTCAGGACACAATGAGCAGTTCTTC. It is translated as CATSRESGHNEQFF.

DNA for the CDR3: TGTGCCAGCTCACCACCAACGAAGCTTAATTCACCCCTCCACTTT. Amino acid sequence: CASSPPTKLNSPLHF. J is TRBJ1-6 and V is TRBV18; D uncertain. The length of the CDR3 is 15 residues. The germline V gene encodes CDR1 KGHSH and CDR2 LQKENI. Trimming removed 0 bases from V and 6 bases from J, with 9 bases in between.